Below are 19 T cell receptor beta chains sequenced from a single sample in a study of response to subunit inactivated influenza vaccine. TCRdb reprocessed the RT-PCR reads via MiXCR and lists one record per CDR3 protein. The sample consists of 450,000 to 550,000 distinct CDR3 sequences, 25% of them appearing once. The specimen was CD4+ T cells sorted from PBMCs, collected around 5 days after vaccination. The receptors come from a man aged 50-60 years who received an inactivated influenza vaccine.

This clonotype has a handful of counts. The rearrangement joins TRBV12-3 or TRBV12-4 to TRBJ2-5; D is perhaps TRBD2 (5 bases). The CDR3 covers 13 residues. Trimming shortened V by 1 base and J by 6 bases, and 9 bases separated the two germline ends. CDR3 DNA sequence: TGTGCCAGCAGTTTAGGTGGGGAGCAGACCCAGTACTTC. Translating gives CASSLGGEQTQYF.

This clonotype came up a few times. The chain couples TRBV7-6 to TRBJ2-3, with TRBD1 matching 9 bases. Germline assignment: CDR1 SGHVS and CDR2 FNYEAQ. The CDR3 sequence is 14 residues long. V lost 0 bases, J lost 8 bases, and 3 bases stayed unmatched. The CDR3 is CASSLALTGGTQYF. The DNA of the CDR3 is TGTGCCAGCAGCTTAGCCCTGACAGGGGGTACGCAGTATTTT.

The table lists this clonotype with a few counts. The chain couples TRBV29-1 to TRBJ2-2; TRBD2 matches at 7 bases. Germline CDR1 SQVTM, CDR2 ANQGSEA. The CDR3 covers 15 residues. V lost 4 bases to trimming and J lost 7 bases; unmatched junction nucleotides: 12. CDR3 region: CSVANSGSSGGELFF. The CDR3 nucleotides read TGCAGCGTTGCGAATAGCGGGTCCAGTGGCGGGGAGCTGTTTTTT.

This clonotype was seen only once. The V and J genes are TRBV24-1 and TRBJ2-2; weak D call: TRBD1 (6 bases). V dropped 1 base and J dropped 7 bases, with 12 bases sitting between them. In germline, CDR1 is KGHDR, CDR2 SFDVKD. The CDR3 spans 15 residues. CDR3: CATSDFRGYIGELFF. CDR3 coding DNA: TGTGCCACCAGTGATTTTAGGGGGTACATCGGGGAGCTGTTTTTT.

This clonotype came up a few times. The chain has TRBV4-1 and TRBJ2-1; 7 bases map to TRBD2. Per germline, CDR1 MGHRA and CDR2 YSYEKL. This CDR3 spans 17 amino acids. V shed 3 bases, J shed 6 bases, and the junction held 14 bases outside the gene matches. In DNA form, the CDR3 reads TGCGCCAGCAGCCAGGAACTGACTAGCCGGTTCGGCAATGAGCAGTTCTTC. Its protein is CASSQELTSRFGNEQFF.

In this sample, this clonotype turned up a few times. The chain has TRBV6-2 or TRBV6-3 and TRBJ2-7, with D uncertain. CDR3 length: 14 residues. V was cut by 0 bases and J by 2 bases, with 8 bases left in between. Germline CDR1 is MNHEY and CDR2 is SVGEGT. The CDR3 DNA sequence: TGTGCCAGCAGTTACTCGGTACAGACCTACGAGCAGTACTTC. This translates into CASSYSVQTYEQYF.

The chain combines TRBV10-3 with TRBJ2-1; D gene ambiguous. Deletions cut 8 bases from V and 0 bases from J, with 17 bases between. The CDR3 is 16 amino acids. Germline CDR1 and CDR2: ENHRY and SYGVKD. CDR3 nucleotides: TGTGCCATCCAAACCTCGCAGGCTAGCTCCTACAATGAGCAGTTCTTC. Translating gives CAIQTSQASSYNEQFF.

This clonotype occurred a few times. V is TRBV5-1 and J is TRBJ2-7; weak D call: TRBD1 (6 bases). The V gene lost 7 bases and the J gene lost 3 bases, with 17 bases spanning the gap. The germline V gene has CDR1 SGHRS and CDR2 YFSETQ. The CDR3 is made up of 14 amino acids. CDR3 loop: CASHEQQGHYEQYF. The CDR3 region has the DNA TGCGCCAGCCACGAACAACAGGGCCACTACGAGCAGTACTTC.

In its sample, this clonotype was seen a few times. V gene TRBV7-2 combines with J gene TRBJ2-6, with D tentatively TRBD1 (6 bases). Trimming cost V 5 bases and J 4 bases, with 12 bases left between them. The CDR3 is made up of 15 amino acids. Germline CDR1 is SGHTA and CDR2 is FQGNSA. CDR3 sequence reads: CASSAQGGGANVLTF. In DNA form, the CDR3 reads TGTGCCAGCAGCGCACAGGGTGGGGGGGCCAACGTCCTGACTTTC.

The chain recombines TRBV11-1 with TRBJ2-1; 8 nucleotides line up with TRBD1. The CDR3 consists of 18 residues. J gave up 5 bases and V 3 bases, and 15 bases lay outside the gene matches. Germline assignment: CDR1 SGHAT and CDR2 FQDESV (reference sequence). CDR3 amino acids: CASSFLVAWRQGNNEQFF. The CDR3 region has the DNA TGTGCCAGCAGCTTTTTAGTAGCCTGGCGACAGGGGAACAATGAGCAGTTCTTC.

The chain couples TRBV6-6 to TRBJ1-5, with D uncertain. CDR3 length: 13 amino acids. V dropped 8 bases and J dropped 0 bases, with 8 bases sitting between them. Germline V gene data show CDR1 as MNHNY and CDR2 as SVGAGI (reference sequence). The CDR3 reads CASGVYSNQPQHF. In DNA, the CDR3 is TGTGCCAGCGGGGTATATAGCAATCAGCCCCAGCATTTT.

This chain connects TRBV20-1 to TRBJ2-7; weak D call: TRBD2 (6 bases). Trimming removed 2 bases at V and 3 bases at J, with 17 bases between. Germline CDR1 and CDR2: DFQATT and SNEGSKA (reference sequence). This CDR3 is 15 amino acids long. The CDR3 region has the DNA TGCAGTGCTAGACCACGGGTAGCGGAAATCTACGAGCAGTACTTC. This translates into CSARPRVAEIYEQYF.

This clonotype was detected only a few times. V usage is TRBV10-3 and J usage is TRBJ2-1, with no clear D. Germline V CDR1 and CDR2: ENHRY, SYGVKD. The V gene lost 3 bases and the J gene lost 2 bases, with 8 bases spanning the gap. The CDR3 loop spans 14 amino acids. The chain's CDR3 is CAISDLQTYNEQFF. The CDR3 nucleotides are TGTGCCATCAGTGACCTCCAAACCTACAATGAGCAGTTCTTC.

The V and J genes are TRBV18 and TRBJ2-5; no clear D gene. The length of the CDR3 is 13 residues. Germline CDR1 KGHSH, CDR2 LQKENI. V was cut by 5 bases and J by 5 bases, with 12 bases left in between. In nucleotides, the CDR3 is TGTGCCAGCTCATCTGGCGAGCCGGAGACCCAGTACTTC. Translating gives CASSSGEPETQYF.

This clonotype was observed a few times. The chain uses TRBV20-1 and TRBJ2-5; D is possibly TRBD2 (5 bases). CDR3 length equals 11 residues. Germline CDR1 and CDR2: DFQATT and SNEGSKA (reference sequence). Between the trimmed V and J ends, which lost 5 bases and 5 bases, there was a span of 9 bases. The CDR3 spells CSAGLGETQYF. In DNA form, the CDR3 reads TGCAGTGCTGGACTTGGGGAGACCCAGTACTTC.

The gene calls are TRBV18 and TRBJ2-1, with TRBD2 identical over 10 bases. The CDR3 runs to 17 residues. The germline V gene has CDR1 KGHSH and CDR2 LQKENI. V gave up 4 bases and J gave up 7 bases; unmatched junction bases: 13. CDR3 nucleotides: TGTGCCAGCTCACTGTTGAGTTCAGCGGGAGGGCCAAATGAGCAGTTCTTC. Translation gives CASSLLSSAGGPNEQFF.

The CDR3 sequence: CASSSAPAHEKLFF. In DNA, the CDR3 is TGTGCCAGCAGTTCGGCCCCGGCCCATGAAAAACTGTTTTTT. The J gene is TRBJ1-4, the V gene TRBV7-2; D is uncertain. Trimming removed 6 bases at V and 6 bases at J, with 14 bases between. The CDR3 sequence is 14 residues long. Looked up from germline, CDR1 is SGHTA and CDR2 is FQGNSA.

This chain links TRBV20-1 with TRBJ2-2, with 7 nucleotides matching TRBD2. The V gene's germline CDR1 is DFQATT and CDR2 SNEGSKA (reference sequence). The CDR3 has 17 residues. Trimming at V came to 2 bases and at J to 2 bases, leaving 11 bases not matched to a gene. CDR3 sequence: CSARHQPGLTNTGELFF. In nucleotides, the CDR3 is TGCAGTGCTAGACATCAACCGGGACTAACTAACACCGGGGAGCTGTTTTTT.

This clonotype was counted a few times. The V gene is TRBV9, the J gene TRBJ2-1; D perhaps matches TRBD1 (5 bases). This CDR3 contains 14 residues. V was trimmed by 0 bases and J by 6 bases, leaving 10 bases between them. Germline V gives CDR1 SGDLS, CDR2 YYNGEE. Written as DNA, the CDR3 is TGTGCCAGCAGCGTAGAGGACAAGACCAATGAGCAGTTCTTC. Amino acid sequence: CASSVEDKTNEQFF.